This TCR beta chain was recovered during a study of cytomegalovirus exposure and HLA in healthy donors. The PCR had 60 Vbeta and 13 Jbeta primers. Produced via immunoSEQ multiplex PCR; TCRdb's table is partial and in-frame only. Found here are about 88,000 clones, more than 80% of them singletons; the top ten hold 2.3%. Germline V CDR1 and CDR2: SGHRS, YFSETQ. The CDR3 runs 15 residues. Trimming at V came to 2 bases and at J to 0 bases, leaving 2 bases not matched to a gene. The J gene is TRBJ1-2, the V gene TRBV5-1; 9 bases align to TRBD1. The TCR originated in a man between 18 and 35 years old in good health and CMV-seronegative. The sequenced sample consisted of PBMCs. The CDR3 loop reads CASSLDRGSNYGYTF. CDR3 bases: TGCGCCAGCAGCTTAGACAGGGGGTCTAACTATGGCTACACCTTC.